This T cell receptor beta chain was obtained from a study of Graves' ophthalmopathy and Graves' hyperthyroidism. Germline CDR1 and CDR2: SNHLY and FYNNEI. This CDR3 comprises 14 residues. J was trimmed by 8 bases and V by 8 bases; bases with no gene match: 11. Amplification of TCR beta CDR3 regions used RNA transcripts. RT-PCR in the first round used HTBI primers; a second-round multiplex PCR followed. From the multiplex PCR reads, TCRdb called clonotypes with MiXCR, one entry per CDR3 protein. The profile shows hundreds of thousands of distinct CDR3 sequences, 35% to 50% of them singletons. The origin of this receptor is an adult man with Graves' ophthalmopathy. The sequencing sample was made of peripheral blood. The chain joins TRBV2 to TRBJ1-4; 7 nucleotides align to TRBD1. For the CDR3, the DNA is TGTGCCAGCTCACCCCGGGACAGTTCAGAAAAACTGTTTTTT. This gives the protein CASSPRDSSEKLFF. Full variable domain (missing parts from reference TRBV2 and TRBJ1-4): EPEVTQTPSHQVTQMGQEVILRCVPISNHLYFYWYRQILGQKVEFLVSFYNNEISEKSEIFDDQFSVERPDGSNFTLKIRSTKLEDSAMYFCASSPRDSSEKLFFGSGTQLSVL.